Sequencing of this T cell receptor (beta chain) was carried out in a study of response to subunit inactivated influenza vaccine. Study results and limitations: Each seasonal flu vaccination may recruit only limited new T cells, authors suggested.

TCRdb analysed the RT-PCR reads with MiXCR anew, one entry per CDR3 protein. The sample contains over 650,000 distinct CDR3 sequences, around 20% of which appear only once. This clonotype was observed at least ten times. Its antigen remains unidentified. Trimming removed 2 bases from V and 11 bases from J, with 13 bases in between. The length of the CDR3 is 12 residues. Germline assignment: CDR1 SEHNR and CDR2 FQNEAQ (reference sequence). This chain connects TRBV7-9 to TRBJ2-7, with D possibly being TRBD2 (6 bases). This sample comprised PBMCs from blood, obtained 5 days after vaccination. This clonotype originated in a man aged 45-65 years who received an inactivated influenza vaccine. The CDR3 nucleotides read TGTGCCAGCAGCTTAAGTGGCGGGGTGGAGTACTTC. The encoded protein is CASSLSGGVEYF.